The present entry profiles one T cell receptor (beta chain) with its context. CDR1 is MDHEN and CDR2 is SYDVKM in the germline V gene. Trimming pared 0 bases from V and 6 bases from J, leaving 16 bases between. The CDR3 spans 16 residues. Per the study methods: Scientists estimated how many nucleated cells there were by amplifying reference gene primers. Produced via immunoSEQ multiplex PCR; TCRdb's table is partial and in-frame only. The V and J calls and the clone size are those of that table, but D and trimming were determined from the DNA. The sample carries 390,000 or so clones, around 91% recorded once. The sample is drawn from a study of blood T cell repertoires in COVID-19. Study-wide context: Both acute and convalescent COVID-19 samples were obtained from the United States, Italy and Spain. PBMCs, B-cell-depleted T cells, or T cells provided the cDNA or gDNA that made up the material.

The sample was peripheral blood. This sequence was found in a man aged 18-30 years with active or convalescent COVID-19. The rearrangement links TRBV28 to TRBJ2-3; D gene ambiguous. The DNA for the CDR3 is TGTGCCAGCAGTTTATGGCTAACCAACCTGGTGGATACGCAGTATTTT. Residues: CASSLWLTNLVDTQYF.